The clone carrying this T cell receptor (beta chain) was observed many times. The data are from a study of T cells in Graves' hyperthyroidism and ophthalmopathy. Researchers took RNA transcripts and amplified the TCR beta CDR3 regions from them. The TCR CDR3 first-round RT-PCR relied on the HTBI primer set. TCRdb re-analysed the multiplex PCR reads in MiXCR, keeping a single row per CDR3 protein. The sample has roughly 710,000 distinct CDR3 sequences; around 40% are singletons. The trim removed 2 bases at V and 3 bases at J, leaving 6 bases unmatched. The CDR3 contains 16 residues. Extraction of PBMCs used 8.5 to 10 ml of fresh peripheral blood.

This receptor was identified in a woman aged 40 to 50 with Graves' hyperthyroidism. The sample consisted of blood. This chain connects TRBV12-3 or TRBV12-4 to TRBJ2-2; TRBD1 matches at 7 bases. The CDR3 DNA is TGTGCCAGCAGTTTACCCCGGGACAGCCACACCGGGGAGCTGTTTTTT. Protein product: CASSLPRDSHTGELFF.